The clone carrying this T cell receptor (beta chain) was picked up a small number of times. As yet, its antigen is unknown. The sample comes from a study of cytomegalovirus exposure and HLA in healthy donors. It was with 60 Vbeta and 13 Jbeta primers that the PCR ran. Profiling relied on immunoSEQ multiplex PCR, and the TCRdb table lists in-frame clones only, not all of them. The sample shows approximately 170,000 clones, around 68% of them seen only once. Study-level results: Immune exposure was documented only through CMV serostatus. In a later analysis, TCR beta V- and J-gene trimming was associated with a missense DCLRE1C variant. There were reportedly fewer N-insertions in an Asian-associated ancestry cluster than the roughly 670-donor mean, in a later analysis.

V lost 0 bases and J 3 bases, leaving 9 bases between the germline ends. Per the germline V gene, CDR1 is SGHAT and CDR2 is FQNNGV. The CDR3 totals 15 residues. The TCR comes from a man between 45 and 60 years old in good health and CMV-seronegative. The chain employs TRBV11-2 and TRBJ1-5; D uncertain. The specimen sequenced was PBMCs. CDR3: CASSLDPLPNQPQHF. The DNA for the CDR3 is TGTGCCAGCAGCTTAGACCCCCTTCCCAATCAGCCCCAGCATTTT.